The 22 T cell receptor beta chains given below trace back to one sample, sequenced in a study of regulatory T cells in long-lasting Graves disease. CDR3-region Arm-PCR and iRepertoire HTBI primers produced the TCR beta libraries. TCRdb passed the multiplex PCR reads through MiXCR, listing each CDR3 protein once. The profile covers 450,000 to 700,000 distinct CDR3 sequences, with less than 15% appearing a single time and 8.5% to 10% taken by the ten largest. Time point specified: newly diagnosed GD, antithyroid drugs for less than 3 months. Scientists built the TCR library using RNA that was extracted from PBMCs. The sample was also linked to a second study, of T cells in Graves' hyperthyroidism and ophthalmopathy.

This specimen consisted of peripheral blood mononuclear cells (PBMCs), obtained at new diagnosis, from a patient treated with antithyroid drugs. The source of these receptors is a man younger than 45 with Graves disease.

This clonotype was counted ten times or more. The chain is built from TRBV27 and TRBJ2-5; 9 bases line up with TRBD2. CDR1 is MNHEY, CDR2 SMNVEV, per germline (reference sequence). The V segment lost 5 bases and the J segment 4 bases; nucleotides outside the gene matches: 5. The CDR3 extends over 14 amino acids. CDR3 sequence: CASSISGRAETQYF. The CDR3 region has the DNA TGTGCCAGCAGTATTAGCGGGAGAGCAGAGACCCAGTACTTC.

Concerning this clonotype itself: A much larger clone sits a single nucleotide away, making a read error possible. The chain combines TRBV7-9 with TRBJ2-7; tentative D call: TRBD1 (6 bases). This CDR3 has 14 residues. The V end was cut by 3 bases, the J end by 2 bases, with 11 bases between. The germline CDR1 and CDR2 sequences are SEHNR and FQNEAQ (reference sequence). In nucleotides, the CDR3 is TGTGCCAGCAGCTTCCCAGGGGTTGCCTACGAGCAGTACTTC. Translated, it gives CASSFPGVAYEQYF.

The chain is built from TRBV5-1 and TRBJ2-1; the match to TRBD2 covers 7 bases. The CDR3 has 12 residues. Germline CDR1 SGHRS, CDR2 YFSETQ. V was pared by 0 bases and J by 12 bases, with 3 bases of the junction left unmatched. Here the CDR3 DNA reads TGCGCCAGCAGCTTGGAGGGACTAAGGCAGTTCTTC. Its protein product is CASSLEGLRQFF.

This clonotype was seen more than once but under ten times. This chain connects TRBV3-1 to TRBJ2-3, with D possibly TRBD1 on 6 matching bases. This CDR3 contains 12 residues. Germline CDR1 is LGHDT and CDR2 is YNNKEL (reference sequence). The germline V and J ends were trimmed by 8 bases and 6 bases, with 12 bases remaining between them. The CDR3 loop reads CASGGPGDTQYF. CDR3 nucleotides: TGTGCCAGCGGGGGCCCTGGGGATACGCAGTATTTT.

This clonotype was seen many times. This chain links TRBV27 with TRBJ2-2; D unresolved. CDR1 and CDR2 from the germline V gene are MNHEY and SMNVEV (reference sequence). CDR3 size: 14 residues. Trimming shortened V by 6 bases and J by 3 bases, and 11 bases separated the two germline ends. The CDR3 DNA reads TGTGCCAGCAGCCCAGGACCATACACCGGGGAGCTGTTTTTT. It encodes CASSPGPYTGELFF.

A few counts support this clonotype. The V gene is TRBV10-1, the J gene TRBJ1-2, with 11 bases aligning to TRBD1. Per the germline V gene, CDR1 is WNHNN and CDR2 is SYGVQD (reference sequence). V lost 4 bases and J lost 5; bases outside the gene matches: 3. CDR3 length equals 14 residues. This CDR3 reads CASSAGTGGYGYTF. CDR3 sequence (DNA): TGCGCCAGCAGTGCCGGGACAGGGGGTTATGGCTACACCTTC.

This clonotype was detected ten times or more. The rearrangement uses TRBV20-1 and TRBJ1-2; perhaps TRBD1 as D (5 bases). CDR3 size: 11 residues. The germline V and J ends were trimmed by 7 bases and 8 bases, with 14 bases remaining between them. Germline loops: CDR1 DFQATT, CDR2 SNEGSKA (reference sequence). The chain's CDR3 is CSGLQGGGYTF. CDR3 sequence (DNA): TGCAGTGGCCTCCAGGGAGGCGGCTACACCTTC.

The CDR3 protein is CASSPPGLAGRGNEQFF. The CDR3 coding sequence is TGTGCCAGCTCACCACCTGGCCTAGCAGGTCGAGGGAATGAGCAGTTCTTC. V usage is TRBV18 and J usage is TRBJ2-1; tentative D call: TRBD2 (5 bases). CDR1 and CDR2 from the germline V gene are KGHSH and LQKENI. V was pared by 0 bases and J by 7 bases, with 19 bases between. This CDR3 spans 17 amino acids. Drawing the rest from reference TRBV18 and TRBJ2-1, the complete variable domain is NAGVMQNPRHLVRRRGQEARLRCSPMKGHSHVYWYRQLPEEGLKFMVYLQKENIIDESGMPKERFSAEFPKEGPSILRIQQVVRGDSAAYFCASSPPGLAGRGNEQFFGPGTRLTVL.

Remarks on this clonotype: This may be a read error, as it is one base from a much larger clone. The chain carries TRBV20-1 and TRBJ2-5; TRBD2 might be the D (5 bases). The V gene's germline CDR1 is DFQATT and CDR2 SNEGSKA (reference sequence). The length of the CDR3 is 14 residues. CDR3 loop: CSTREIAGKETQYF. The CDR3 bases are TGCAGTACTAGGGAGATTGCTGGGAAAGAGACCCAGTACTTC.

This chain joins TRBV7-9 and TRBJ2-4, with 7 bases lining up with TRBD1. The V gene's germline CDR1 is SEHNR and CDR2 FQNEAQ (reference sequence). The CDR3 covers 17 residues. The junction had 13 bases not matched to a gene; V was cut back by 4 bases and J by 4 bases. CDR3 in amino acids: CASSSGKGAPGKNIQYF. For the CDR3, the DNA is TGTGCCAGCAGCTCCGGGAAGGGGGCCCCCGGGAAAAACATTCAGTACTTC.

The rearrangement links TRBV13 to TRBJ2-7; 12 bases are a match to TRBD1. Germline-derived CDR1 and CDR2 are PRHDT and FYEKMQ (reference sequence). The CDR3 covers 18 residues. Unmatched junction bases numbered 9, after V lost 0 bases and J lost 3 bases. This CDR3 is CASSLGGTGGLKFYEQYF. CDR3 sequence (DNA): TGTGCCAGCAGCTTAGGTGGGACAGGGGGCTTAAAGTTCTACGAGCAGTACTTC.

There are many counts of this clonotype. This chain connects TRBV20-1 to TRBJ2-3; 12 nucleotides line up with TRBD2. The CDR3 loop spans 15 amino acids. Trimming removed 3 bases from V and 3 bases from J; junction bases left unmatched: 4. Germline loops: CDR1 DFQATT, CDR2 SNEGSKA (reference sequence). The CDR3 reads CSASRTSGMTDTQYF. Here the CDR3 DNA reads TGCAGTGCTAGTCGGACTAGCGGGATGACAGATACGCAGTATTTT.

This clonotype was found many times. The chain recombines TRBV7-9 with TRBJ2-1; no reliable D call. Deletions cut 1 base from V and 5 bases from J, with 9 bases between. The CDR3 totals 14 residues. The germline V gene encodes CDR1 SEHNR and CDR2 FQNEAQ (reference sequence). The CDR3 region is CASSLGSGDNEQFF. In nucleotides, the CDR3 is TGTGCCAGCAGCTTAGGATCCGGAGACAATGAGCAGTTCTTC.

This clonotype was counted many times. The genes are TRBV6-1 and TRBJ2-2, with 10 bases lining up with TRBD2. CDR3 size: 18 residues. CDR1 and CDR2 (germline): MNHNS, SASEGT. The V and J ends lost 7 bases and 5 bases, in that order; junction bases with no gene match: 16. The DNA for the CDR3 is TGTGCCAGCAACCCCAGAGGAGCGGGAGGGCTTCGGACCGGGGAGCTGTTTTTT. The encoded protein is CASNPRGAGGLRTGELFF.

This chain joins TRBV4-1 and TRBJ1-2, with 9 bases lining up with TRBD1. Germline loops: CDR1 MGHRA, CDR2 YSYEKL. Trimming cost V 2 bases and J 4 bases; bases outside gene matches: 8. This CDR3 has 16 residues. The CDR3 DNA sequence: TGCGCCAGCAGCCAACCTCGACAGGGGGGTTTCTATGGCTACACCTTC. It encodes CASSQPRQGGFYGYTF.

The chain carries TRBV10-3 and TRBJ1-1; TRBD1 might be the D (6 bases). Germline V gene sequence: CDR1 ENHRY, CDR2 SYGVKD. This CDR3 region has 14 residues. V lost 7 bases, J lost 4 bases, and 16 bases lay in between. Here the CDR3 reads CAIKEVRGGTEAFF. Here the CDR3 DNA reads TGTGCCATCAAGGAGGTCCGAGGGGGCACTGAAGCTTTCTTT.

This clonotype was seen at least ten times. V and J are TRBV2 and TRBJ2-3; TRBD1 aligns across 8 bases. Near its end, the DNA agrees better with TRBJ2-7, so the J call may be wrong. Germline V lookup: CDR1 SNHLY, CDR2 FYNNEI. This CDR3 is 16 amino acids long. The CDR3 region is CASSGASGNRGYEQYF. CDR3 DNA sequence: TGTGCCAGCAGTGGAGCCTCCGGAAACAGGGGGTACGAGCAGTACTTC.

This clonotype was found many times. The rearrangement joins TRBV2 to TRBJ1-1; the D is unclear. Per germline, CDR1 SNHLY and CDR2 FYNNEI. CDR3 length: 12 residues. The V end lost 1 base, the J end lost 4 bases, and 4 bases lay between the germline ends. For the CDR3, the DNA is TGTGCCAGCAGTGAAGGGCGCACTGAAGCTTTCTTT. Its translation is CASSEGRTEAFF.

The chain combines TRBV18 with TRBJ2-2; 8 positions match TRBD2. The CDR3 is made up of 17 amino acids. With V trimmed by 0 bases and J by 4 bases, 7 bases remained unmatched. Germline V gene data show CDR1 as KGHSH and CDR2 as LQKENI. The CDR3 spells CASSPPRIAGITGELFF. The CDR3 DNA reads TGTGCCAGCTCACCACCGAGGATAGCGGGAATCACCGGGGAGCTGTTTTTT.

About this clonotype: This sequence may be a read error, since a much larger clone differs from it by one base. The chain employs TRBV20-1 and TRBJ2-7, with TRBD2 as a possible D gene (6 bases). CDR1 and CDR2 from the germline V gene are DFQATT and SNEGSKA (reference sequence). The CDR3 consists of 12 residues. Trimming left V 0 bases short and J 6 bases short, with 9 bases between. This CDR3 reads CSARDIGGEQYF. The CDR3 DNA follows: TGCAGTGCTAGAGATATCGGGGGCGAGCAGTACTTC.

J is TRBJ2-2 and V is TRBV4-1; TRBD2 aligns across 9 bases. Per the germline V gene, CDR1 is MGHRA and CDR2 is YSYEKL. V lost 8 bases, J lost 5 bases, and 12 bases stayed unmatched. CDR3 size: 16 residues. The DNA for the CDR3 is TGCGCCAGCGGAAGTTATAGCGGGAGAGGAACCGGGGAGCTGTTTTTT. Translating it yields CASGSYSGRGTGELFF.

This clonotype was seen ten or more times. The chain joins TRBV11-2 to TRBJ2-6, with D possibly TRBD2 on 6 matching bases. V gave up 7 bases and J gave up 2 bases, with 18 bases separating them. The CDR3 loop spans 17 amino acids. Germline V gene sequence: CDR1 SGHAT, CDR2 FQNNGV. In nucleotides, the CDR3 is TGTGCCAGCAAGGGTCGGGACTCTTCACCTGGGGCCAACGTCCTGACTTTC. Its protein is CASKGRDSSPGANVLTF.